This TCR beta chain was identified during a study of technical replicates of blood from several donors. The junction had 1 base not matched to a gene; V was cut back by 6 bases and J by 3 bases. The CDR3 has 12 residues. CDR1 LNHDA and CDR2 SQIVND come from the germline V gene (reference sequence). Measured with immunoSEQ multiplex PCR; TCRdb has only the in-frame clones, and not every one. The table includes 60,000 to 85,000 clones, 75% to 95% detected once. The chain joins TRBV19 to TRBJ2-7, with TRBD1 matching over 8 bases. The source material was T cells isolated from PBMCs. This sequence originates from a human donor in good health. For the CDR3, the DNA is TGTGCCAGTAGAACAGGGGGCTACGAGCAGTACTTC. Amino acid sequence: CASRTGGYEQYF.